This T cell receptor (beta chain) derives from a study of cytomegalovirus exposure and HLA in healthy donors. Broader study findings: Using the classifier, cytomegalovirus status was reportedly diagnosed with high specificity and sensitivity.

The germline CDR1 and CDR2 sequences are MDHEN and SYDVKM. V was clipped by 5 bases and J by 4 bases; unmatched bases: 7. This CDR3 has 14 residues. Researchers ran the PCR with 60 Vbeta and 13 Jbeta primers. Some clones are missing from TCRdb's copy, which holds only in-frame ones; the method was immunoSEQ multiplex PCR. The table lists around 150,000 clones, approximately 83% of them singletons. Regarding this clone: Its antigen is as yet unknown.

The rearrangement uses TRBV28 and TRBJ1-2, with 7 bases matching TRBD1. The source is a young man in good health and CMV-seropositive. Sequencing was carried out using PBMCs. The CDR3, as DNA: TGTGCCAGCAGTCCTCACAGGGGAGGCTATGGCTACACCTTC. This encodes CASSPHRGGYGYTF.